This entry lists 30 T cell receptor beta chains sequenced from one sample in a study of T cells in tumors after PD-1 blockade. The data were produced by immunoSEQ multiplex PCR, yet TCRdb's version contains in-frame clones alone and is incomplete. There are 60,000 to 75,000 clones in the sample; around 67% occur only once, and about 4.8% lies in the top ten. Sample: PBMCs, taken after anti-PD-1 treatment. These receptor sequences come from a human donor with basal cell carcinoma.

The V call is TRBV7-2, the J call TRBJ1-3; no clear D gene. The germline gives CDR1 SGHTA, CDR2 FQGNSA. The CDR3 sequence is 13 residues long. Trimming took 1 base from V and 2 from J, leaving 3 bases between them. CDR3 bases: TGTGCCAGCAGCTTAGTAACTGGAAACACCATATATTTT. This translates into CASSLVTGNTIYF.

The CDR3 DNA sequence: TGTGCCAGCAGCTTAGTTGGTAGCGGGGGGGCCCCAGATACGCAGTATTTT. This codes for CASSLVGSGGAPDTQYF. The J gene is TRBJ2-3, the V gene TRBV7-2; 11 positions agree with TRBD2. V gave up 1 base and J gave up 4 bases; unmatched junction bases: 7. Germline values: CDR1 SGHTA, CDR2 FQGNSA. This CDR3 comprises 17 residues.

V is TRBV7-9 and J is TRBJ1-1, with 10 bases that match TRBD1. V shed 5 bases and J 5 bases; nucleotides not matched to a gene: 8. The germline V gene has CDR1 SEHNR and CDR2 FQNEAQ (reference sequence). The CDR3 totals 15 residues. The CDR3, as DNA: TGTGCCAGCAGCCTGACGGGACAGGGGAAAACTGAAGCTTTCTTT. It encodes CASSLTGQGKTEAFF. Based on the CDR3 plus reference TRBV7-9 and TRBJ1-1, the full variable domain is DTGVSQNPRHKITKRGQNVTFRCDPISEHNRLYWYRQTLGQGPEFLTYFQNEAQLEKSRLLSDRFSAERPKGSFSTLEIQRTEQGDSAMYLCASSLTGQGKTEAFFGQGTRLTVV.

The chain couples TRBV7-2 to TRBJ2-3; D assignment may be TRBD1 or TRBD2 (5 bases each). The CDR3 loop spans 14 amino acids. The V end lost 0 bases, the J end lost 4 bases, and 8 bases lay between the germline ends. Germline-derived CDR1 and CDR2 are SGHTA and FQGNSA. CDR3 loop: CASSLAGVADTQYF. CDR3 nucleotides: TGTGCCAGCAGCTTAGCGGGGGTCGCAGATACGCAGTATTTT.

Judged by abundance, this clone is medium-sized (0.01 to 0.1%). The chain has TRBV6-4 and TRBJ2-2; D is undetermined. The CDR3 covers 13 residues. The germline CDR1 and CDR2 sequences are MRHNA and SNTAGT. V lost 2 bases and J 3 bases, leaving 4 bases between the germline ends. CDR3 in amino acids: CASSDRDTGELFF. The CDR3, as DNA: TGTGCCAGCAGTGACAGGGACACCGGGGAGCTGTTTTTT.

The chain combines TRBV4-2 with TRBJ2-5, with 7 bases matching TRBD1. V was pared by 0 bases and J by 1 base, with 2 bases of the junction left unmatched. The CDR3 has 15 amino acids. Germline V CDR1 and CDR2: LGHNA, YNFKEQ. The CDR3 nucleotides are TGTGCCAGCAGCCAAGATGGACAGGCCCAAGAGACCCAGTACTTC. This encodes CASSQDGQAQETQYF.

The chain combines TRBV28 with TRBJ2-7, with TRBD1 matching 8 bases. Germline V gene data show CDR1 as MDHEN and CDR2 as SYDVKM. Trimming at V came to 5 bases and at J to 3 bases, leaving 9 bases not matched to a gene. This CDR3 region has 15 residues. DNA for the CDR3: TGTGCCAGCAGTCCCCCGGGACAGGTTAACTACGAGCAGTACTTC. The encoded protein is CASSPPGQVNYEQYF. The whole variable domain, filled in from reference TRBV28 and TRBJ2-7, reads DVKVTQSSRYLVKRTGEKVFLECVQDMDHENMFWYRQDPGLGLRLIYFSYDVKMKEKGDIPEGYSVSREKKERFSLILESASTNQTSMYLCASSPPGQVNYEQYFGPGTRLTVT.

This clone was seen a handful of times. V gene TRBV19 combines with J gene TRBJ1-2; D remains unclear. The ends were cut back, 3 bases at V and 2 bases at J, with 13 bases in the middle. Germline V gives CDR1 LNHDA, CDR2 SQIVND (reference sequence). The CDR3 length is 15 residues. The CDR3 coding sequence is TGTGCCAGTAGTATCTCAGGCGGCTCGAACTATGGCTACACCTTC. Its translation: CASSISGGSNYGYTF. The entire variable domain, with the rest obtained from reference TRBV19 and TRBJ1-2, is as follows: DGGITQSPKYLFRKEGQNVTLSCEQNLNHDAMYWYRQDPGQGLRLIYYSQIVNDFQKGDIAEGYSVSREKKESFPLTVTSAQKNPTAFYLCASSISGGSNYGYTFGSGTRLTVV.

This clone has only one observation. V usage is TRBV25-1 and J usage is TRBJ2-7; TRBD2 aligns across 10 bases. Trimming removed 2 bases from V and 6 bases from J; junction bases left unmatched: 7. The length of the CDR3 is 15 residues. Per the germline V gene, CDR1 is MGHDK and CDR2 is SYGVNS. CDR3 sequence reads: CASSEGQGLASEQYF. In nucleotides, the CDR3 is TGTGCCAGCAGTGAAGGACAGGGACTAGCGTCCGAGCAGTACTTC.

The rearrangement joins TRBV6-5 to TRBJ2-7; 9 bases agree with TRBD1. Germline CDR1 is MNHEY and CDR2 is SVGAGI. CDR3 length: 16 residues. V trimming: 0 bases; J trimming: 1 base; junction bases outside the gene matches: 4. The DNA of the CDR3 is TGTGCCAGCAGTTACTCGTTAGGGACAGGGTCCTACGAGCAGTACTTC. The encoded protein is CASSYSLGTGSYEQYF.

There are a few counts of this clone. The rearrangement uses TRBV24-1 and TRBJ2-1; possibly TRBD2 for D (5 bases). Trimming removed 2 bases at V and 0 bases at J, with 10 bases between. CDR3 length: 16 amino acids. In germline, CDR1 is KGHDR, CDR2 SFDVKD. CDR3 bases: TGTGCCACCAGTGATTCTAGCCGTTACTCCTACAATGAGCAGTTCTTC. Protein: CATSDSSRYSYNEQFF.

Of note for this clone: This specimen includes other DNA sequences encoding the same CDR3. The V call is TRBV5-4, the J call TRBJ1-3, with a possible D match to TRBD1 (6 bases). Trimming cost V 4 bases and J 0 bases, with 14 bases left between them. The V gene's germline CDR1 is SGHNT and CDR2 YYREEE (reference sequence). CDR3 size: 16 residues. CDR3 amino acids: CASSPEGGPSGNTIYF. CDR3 sequence (DNA): TGTGCCAGCAGCCCGGAGGGGGGCCCCTCTGGAAACACCATATATTTT.

The rearrangement links TRBV2 to TRBJ2-7; TRBD2 might be the D (5 bases). This CDR3 has 11 amino acids. Deletions cut 10 bases from V and 2 bases from J, with 9 bases between. Germline V gives CDR1 SNHLY, CDR2 FYNNEI. CDR3 coding DNA: TGTGCCACCTACGGGACCTACGAGCAGTACTTC. Protein: CATYGTYEQYF.

About this clone itself: A much larger clone sits a single nucleotide away, making a read error possible. The chain links TRBV5-6 to TRBJ2-3; D unclear. V was shortened by 0 bases and J by 5 bases, with 7 bases between the two germline ends. The CDR3 spans 13 residues. The germline V gene encodes CDR1 SGHDT and CDR2 YYEEEE. The CDR3 spells CASSLGMVDTQYF. In DNA form, the CDR3 reads TGTGCCAGCAGCTTGGGGATGGTAGATACGCAGTATTTT. The full variable domain, rest sourced from reference TRBV5-6 and TRBJ2-3, is DAGVTQSPTHLIKTRGQQVTLRCSPKSGHDTVSWYQQALGQGPQFIFQYYEEEERQRGNFPDRFSGHQFPNYSSELNVNALLLGDSALYLCASSLGMVDTQYFGPGTRLTVL.

The genes are TRBV12-2 and TRBJ1-1. TRBV12-2 is noted as a pseudogene. The CDR3 has 16 residues. CDR3 protein: CASRLAGGLGVPEAFF. The CDR3 DNA follows: TGTGCAAGTCGCTTAGCTGGAGGTCTGGGGGTACCTGAAGCTTTCTTT.

The chain uses TRBV30 and TRBJ2-5, with 8 nucleotides matching TRBD2. Germline V lookup: CDR1 GTSNPN, CDR2 SVGIG (reference sequence). V lost 0 bases, J lost 5 bases, and 2 bases stayed unmatched. This CDR3 is built from 13 residues. The CDR3 coding sequence is TGTGCCTGGAGTGTCGGGGGGGCCGAGACCCAGTACTTC. Amino acid sequence: CAWSVGGAETQYF.

CDR3 coding DNA: TGCGCCAGCAGCCCGGGAGGGTTTAATGAAAAACTGTTTTTT. Translated: CASSPGGFNEKLFF. The chain couples TRBV4-1 to TRBJ1-4; D call uncertain. There are 14 residues in the CDR3. The V and J ends lost 4 bases and 4 bases respectively, with 10 bases between them. Germline V gives CDR1 MGHRA, CDR2 YSYEKL.

The rearrangement joins TRBV4-2 to TRBJ2-5, with D tentatively TRBD2 (6 bases). Per germline, CDR1 LGHNA and CDR2 YNFKEQ. Deletions cut 6 bases from V and 1 base from J, with 18 bases between. The CDR3 is 16 residues long. The CDR3 region has the DNA TGTGCCAGCAGGGCGAACCCGGGACTCCCCCAAGAGACCCAGTACTTC. This codes for CASRANPGLPQETQYF.

V is TRBV18 and J is TRBJ1-2, with D perhaps TRBD1 (5 bases). Germline lookup yields CDR1 KGHSH and CDR2 LQKENI. The CDR3 is made up of 14 amino acids. Trimming shortened V by 1 base and J by 6 bases, and 12 bases separated the two germline ends. The CDR3 protein is CASSPRQGTDGYTF. CDR3 bases: TGTGCCAGCTCACCACGGCAAGGGACCGATGGCTACACCTTC.

This chain uses TRBV5-1 with TRBJ2-3; D remains ambiguous. The germline V gene encodes CDR1 SGHRS and CDR2 YFSETQ. The CDR3 consists of 13 residues. V lost 4 bases and J lost 3, with 9 bases in between. The CDR3 DNA reads TGCGCCAGCAGCGTACACTATACAGATACGCAGTATTTT. Residues: CASSVHYTDTQYF.

The chain employs TRBV7-2 and TRBJ2-1; 9 bases align to TRBD2. The length of the CDR3 is 15 residues. V shed 0 bases and J 8 bases; nucleotides not matched to a gene: 5. The V gene's germline CDR1 is SGHTA and CDR2 FQGNSA. CDR3: CASSLAGGGAHEQFF. The CDR3, as DNA: TGTGCCAGCAGCTTAGCGGGCGGGGGGGCCCATGAGCAGTTCTTC.

In its sample, this clone was seen a few times. This chain connects TRBV29-1 to TRBJ2-2, with unresolved D. V lost 5 bases, J lost 7 bases, and 14 bases lay in between. CDR1 and CDR2 (germline): SQVTM, ANQGSEA. This CDR3 region has 13 residues. CDR3 DNA: TGCAGCGTTTCCCAGGCTACGGGCGGGGAGCTGTTTTTT. It specifies CSVSQATGGELFF.

The chain recombines TRBV5-1 with TRBJ1-1, with 10 bases aligning to TRBD1. The ends lost 3 bases at V and 4 bases at J; junction bases unmatched: 6. Looked up from germline, CDR1 is SGHRS and CDR2 is YFSETQ. This CDR3 contains 15 residues. CDR3 loop: CASSSDRGTVTEAFF. As DNA, the CDR3 is TGCGCCAGCAGCTCGGACAGGGGGACAGTCACTGAAGCTTTCTTT.

CDR3 DNA: TGTGCCAGCAGCGTAGCTACAAAGTCAACTAATGAAAAACTGTTTTTT. Translated: CASSVATKSTNEKLFF. The genes are TRBV9 and TRBJ1-4; no firm D call. CDR3 length: 16 amino acids. V lost 0 bases to trimming and J lost 0 bases, with 9 bases between them. Germline values: CDR1 SGDLS, CDR2 YYNGEE.

The chain couples TRBV7-9 to TRBJ2-5; D possibly corresponds to TRBD2 (5 bases). Germline V gene data show CDR1 as SEHNR and CDR2 as FQNEAQ (reference sequence). This CDR3 spans 13 amino acids. Trimming left V 3 bases short and J 9 bases short, with 14 bases between. This chain's CDR3 is CASSFLGSEAQYF. The DNA of the CDR3 is TGTGCCAGCAGCTTTTTGGGGAGTGAGGCCCAGTACTTC.

The chain recombines TRBV5-1 with TRBJ2-3, with 9 bases matching TRBD2. CDR1 and CDR2 from the germline V gene are SGHRS and YFSETQ. After removal of 0 bases from V and 0 bases from J, the junction contained 5 bases not matched to a gene. The CDR3 contains 17 residues. The CDR3 DNA follows: TGCGCCAGCAGCTTGGGCAGCGGGGGGACTAGCACAGATACGCAGTATTTT. Protein: CASSLGSGGTSTDTQYF.

The rearrangement uses TRBV2 and TRBJ1-2, with unresolved D. CDR1 and CDR2 from the germline V gene are SNHLY and FYNNEI. This CDR3 spans 16 amino acids. The V end was cut by 3 bases, the J end by 3 bases, with 17 bases between. The CDR3 DNA sequence: TGTGCCAGCAGTGACCCCAAGTTGGGTTTGGACTATGGCTACACCTTC. Translation gives CASSDPKLGLDYGYTF.

The rearrangement joins TRBV3-1 (or the pseudogene TRBV3-2) to TRBJ1-1; D is unclear. Looked up from germline, CDR1 is LGHDT and CDR2 is YNNKEL (reference sequence). CDR3 length: 13 residues. The V gene lost 4 bases and the J gene lost 6 bases, with 12 bases spanning the gap. The CDR3 region has the DNA TGTGCCAGCAGCCTAGGAAGACTGGCTGAAGCTTTCTTT. Its translation: CASSLGRLAEAFF.

The genes are TRBV7-7 and TRBJ1-1; D remains unclear. Trimming pared 2 bases from V and 0 bases from J, leaving 4 bases between. CDR3 size: 13 residues. CDR1 SSHAT and CDR2 FNYEAQ come from the germline V gene (reference sequence). The CDR3: CASSLLMNTEAFF. In DNA, the CDR3 is TGTGCCAGCAGCTTACTCATGAACACTGAAGCTTTCTTT. Based on the CDR3 plus reference TRBV7-7 and TRBJ1-1, the full variable domain is GAGVSQSPRYKVTKRGQDVTLRCDPISSHATLYWYQQALGQGPEFLTYFNYEAQPDKSGLPSDRFSAERPEGSISTLTIQRTEQRDSAMYRCASSLLMNTEAFFGQGTRLTVV.

J is TRBJ2-7 and V is TRBV7-2; 10 bases align to TRBD2. Germline trimming cut 6 bases from V and 3 bases from J; bases unmatched to any gene: 8. This CDR3 contains 15 residues. The germline V gene encodes CDR1 SGHTA and CDR2 FQGNSA. CDR3 loop: CASSLTSGENYEQYF. As DNA, the CDR3 is TGTGCCAGCAGTCTCACTAGCGGGGAGAACTACGAGCAGTACTTC. Full variable domain (remainder filled in from reference TRBV7-2 and TRBJ2-7): GAGVSQSPSNKVTEKGKDVELRCDPISGHTALYWYRQSLGQGLEFLIYFQGNSAPDKSGLPSDRFSAERTGGSVSTLTIQRTQQEDSAVYLCASSLTSGENYEQYFGPGTRLTVT.